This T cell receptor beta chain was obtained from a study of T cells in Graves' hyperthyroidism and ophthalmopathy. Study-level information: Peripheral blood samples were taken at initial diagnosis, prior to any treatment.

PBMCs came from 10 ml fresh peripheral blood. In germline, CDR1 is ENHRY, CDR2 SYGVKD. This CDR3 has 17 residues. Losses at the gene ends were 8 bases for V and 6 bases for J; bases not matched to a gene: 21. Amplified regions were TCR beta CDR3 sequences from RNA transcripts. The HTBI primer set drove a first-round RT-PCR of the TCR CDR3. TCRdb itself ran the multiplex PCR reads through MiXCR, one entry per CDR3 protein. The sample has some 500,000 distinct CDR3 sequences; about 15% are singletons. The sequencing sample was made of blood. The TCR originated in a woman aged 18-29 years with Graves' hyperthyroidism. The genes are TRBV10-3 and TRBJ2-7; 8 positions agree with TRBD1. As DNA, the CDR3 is TGTGCCATCGGGGGCAGGGGGCATTCGCGGGGACCCAGCGAGCAGTACTTC. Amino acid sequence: CAIGGRGHSRGPSEQYF.